The 29 T cell receptor beta chains presented below share a single source sample, sequenced in a study of blood T cells in healthy people across ages (dated by TCRdb to the mid-2010s). The protocol used for the library was 5' RACE. Sequencing relied on an Illumina HiSeq 2500. A second PCR of roughly 6 to 12 cycles was run with a J-beta primer mix and a sample-barcoded 5' primer. In TCRdb, the public reads were trimmed at Q25 with fastp and aligned with MiXCR, with productive beta chains retained. Every distinct CDR3 protein forms one entry, paired with its most common genes and DNA. In this sample the table shows 800,000 to 950,000 distinct CDR3 sequences, roughly 52% of which occur a single time. The ten top clones hold 13% of the sample. Sequencing was carried out using blood. Receptors originate from a man aged 25-45 years in good health.

This chain connects TRBV6-1 to TRBJ2-2; weak D call: TRBD2 (5 bases). V was clipped by 4 bases and J by 3 bases, with 12 bases between them. Germline V lookup: CDR1 MNHNS, CDR2 SASEGT. This CDR3 has 15 residues. The CDR3 DNA reads as TGTGCCAGCAGTGTTAGAGGGTATGACACCGGGGAGCTGTTTTTT. Translation: CASSVRGYDTGELFF.

This clonotype was seen only a few times. The V and J genes are TRBV3-1 and TRBJ1-1; TRBD1 agrees at 12 bases. The germline V gene has CDR1 LGHDT and CDR2 YNNKEL (reference sequence). The CDR3 loop spans 15 amino acids. Trimming took 3 bases from V and 4 from J; bases not matched to a gene: 3. CDR3 nucleotide sequence: TGTGCCAGCAGCCAGGGACAGGGGGCGGTCACTGAAGCTTTCTTT. It specifies CASSQGQGAVTEAFF. The full variable domain, its missing parts supplied by reference TRBV3-1 and TRBJ1-1, is DTAVSQTPKYLVTQMGNDKSIKCEQNLGHDTMYWYKQDSKKFLKIMFSYNNKELIINETVPNRFSPKSPDKAHLNLHINSLELGDSAVYFCASSQGQGAVTEAFFGQGTRLTVV.

As to this clonotype: At one end, the junction sequence differs from germline, possibly due to a read error. This chain links TRBV4-1 with TRBJ2-3; the D is unclear. CDR3 length: 12 residues. Germline-derived CDR1 and CDR2 are MGHRA and YSYEKL. CDR3 protein: CSSSQVANMQYF. Here the CDR3 DNA reads TGCTCCAGCAGCCAAGTTGCGAATATGCAGTATTTT.

The gene calls are TRBV3-1 and TRBJ2-5; 7 bases fit TRBD2. The junction had 6 bases not matched to a gene; V was cut back by 4 bases and J by 7 bases. This CDR3 spans 13 amino acids. Germline V gene lookup returns CDR1 LGHDT and CDR2 YNNKEL (reference sequence). The CDR3 DNA is TGTGCCAGCAGCCTAGGACTAGACGGGACCCAGTACTTC. As protein: CASSLGLDGTQYF.

This sequence joins TRBV7-2 and TRBJ2-5; the match to TRBD1 covers 8 bases. The CDR3 has 13 amino acids. CDR1 SGHTA and CDR2 FQGNSA come from the germline V gene. The V segment lost 6 bases and the J segment 5 bases; nucleotides outside the gene matches: 5. The CDR3 DNA reads TGTGCCAGCAGTCAGGGGGCAATCGAGACCCAGTACTTC. Amino acids: CASSQGAIETQYF.

Remarks on this clonotype: Sequence at one end of the junction differs from germline and may be a read error. V and J are TRBV24-1 and TRBJ2-1, with 11 bases aligning to TRBD2. This CDR3 has 16 amino acids. CDR1 and CDR2 (germline): KGHDR, SFDVKD. Written as DNA, the CDR3 is TGTGCCGCCAGTGACACCCTAGCGGGGGGCGGGAATGAGCAGTTCTTC. Protein sequence: CAASDTLAGGGNEQFF.

The chain recombines TRBV5-4 with TRBJ1-5; D is ambiguous. This CDR3 is built from 14 residues. Germline V gives CDR1 SGHNT, CDR2 YYREEE (reference sequence). V lost 4 bases and J 7 bases, leaving 15 bases between the germline ends. The CDR3 reads CASSVAGLGQPQHF. The CDR3 DNA follows: TGTGCCAGCAGCGTGGCTGGTTTGGGACAGCCCCAGCATTTT.

The chain employs TRBV7-9 and TRBJ1-6; 9 bases match TRBD1. V trimming: 3 bases; J trimming: 7 bases; junction bases outside the gene matches: 4. CDR1 and CDR2 from the germline V gene are SEHNR and FQNEAQ (reference sequence). The CDR3 has 15 amino acids. The CDR3 coding sequence is TGTGCCAGCAGCTTGGGGACAGGGAAGAATTCACCCCTCCACTTT. This translates into CASSLGTGKNSPLHF.

CDR3 sequence reads: CASSLVGTGARETQYF. CDR3 nucleotides: TGTGCCAGCAGCTTAGTTGGGACAGGGGCTCGCGAGACCCAGTACTTC. J is TRBJ2-5 and V is TRBV7-9, with 10 bases identical to TRBD1. CDR1 SEHNR and CDR2 FQNEAQ come from the germline V gene (reference sequence). J lost 5 bases, V lost 1 base, and 7 bases had no gene match. This CDR3 comprises 16 residues.

The chain joins TRBV20-1 to TRBJ1-2; TRBD1 agrees at 9 bases. This CDR3 region has 19 residues. V dropped 0 bases and J dropped 1; count of bases not matched to a gene: 15. The germline gives CDR1 DFQATT, CDR2 SNEGSKA (reference sequence). CDR3 bases: TGCAGTGCTAGAGATCTCGACAGGGGGTTGATCTCCTTTAACTATGGCTACACCTTC. Translation: CSARDLDRGLISFNYGYTF.

This CDR3 is CATPRISGPYEQYF. The CDR3 DNA follows: TGTGCCACCCCTAGGATTTCGGGGCCCTACGAGCAGTACTTC. This chain joins TRBV19 and TRBJ2-7; D could derive from TRBD1 or TRBD2 (5 bases each). The ends were cut back, 10 bases at V and 2 bases at J, with 18 bases in the middle. Germline V gene data show CDR1 as LNHDA and CDR2 as SQIVND (reference sequence). The CDR3 totals 14 residues.

This clonotype was seen once. The chain uses TRBV6-5 and TRBJ2-7, with TRBD1 matching 8 bases. Trimming at V came to 0 bases and at J to 3 bases, leaving 7 bases not matched to a gene. The CDR3 has 16 residues. CDR1 MNHEY and CDR2 SVGAGI come from the germline V gene. The DNA for the CDR3 is TGTGCCAGCAGTTACTCGACCGCCGGGACAGGCTACGAGCAGTACTTC. It is translated as CASSYSTAGTGYEQYF.

Only a few counts were recorded for this clonotype. The chain employs TRBV20-1 and TRBJ2-7; D is tentatively TRBD1 or TRBD2 (5 bases each). Germline values: CDR1 DFQATT, CDR2 SNEGSKA (reference sequence). V lost 8 bases and J 5 bases, leaving 28 bases between the germline ends. There are 16 residues in the CDR3. In DNA form, the CDR3 reads TGCAGTTCTCGCCGAGGCGGGCAGGGAAGAAGTAACGAGCAGTACTTC. It codes for CSSRRGGQGRSNEQYF.

The J gene is TRBJ2-1, the V gene TRBV5-1, with 12 bases lining up with TRBD2. The J segment lost 6 bases and the V segment lost 1 base, leaving 5 bases of the junction unmatched. Germline CDR1 and CDR2: SGHRS and YFSETQ. The CDR3 has 16 residues. CDR3 residues: CASSLLSSGGANEQFF. Written as DNA, the CDR3 is TGCGCCAGCAGCTTGTTGTCTAGCGGGGGGGCCAATGAGCAGTTCTTC.

By share, this clonotype counts as medium-sized (0.01 to 0.1%). This rearrangement joins TRBV27 to TRBJ2-7; D is unresolved. Germline values: CDR1 MNHEY, CDR2 SMNVEV (reference sequence). V lost 6 bases to trimming and J lost 3 bases, with 6 bases between them. The CDR3 is made up of 11 amino acids. The CDR3 loop is CASRSFYEQYF. The CDR3 nucleotides read TGTGCCAGCAGATCCTTCTACGAGCAGTACTTC.

The V and J genes are TRBV24-1 and TRBJ2-7, with D uncertain. Judging by the DNA end, TRBJ2-5 fits better; the J call may be wrong. Germline lookup yields CDR1 KGHDR and CDR2 SFDVKD. This CDR3 is 14 amino acids long. The CDR3 reads CATGMGHLQETQYF. CDR3 DNA sequence: TGTGCCACCGGGATGGGTCATCTCCAAGAGACCCAGTACTTC.

About this clonotype: The junction departs from germline at one end; a sequencing error may be responsible. The DNA of the CDR3 is TGTGCCAGAAGCTATGGGGGACAACCATATGGCCACACCTTC. Its translation is CARSYGGQPYGHTF. The chain is built from TRBV7-9 and TRBJ1-2, with a weak D call TRBD1 (6 bases). The CDR3 is 14 amino acids. Per germline, CDR1 SEHNR and CDR2 FQNEAQ (reference sequence).

The chain has TRBV6-5 and TRBJ1-4; a possible D gene is TRBD1 (5 bases). V was clipped by 2 bases and J by 2 bases, with 6 bases between them. From germline, CDR1 is MNHEY and CDR2 SVGAGI. The CDR3 sequence is 14 residues long. CDR3 in amino acids: CASSYDSTNEKLFF. In DNA, the CDR3 is TGTGCCAGCAGTTACGACAGCACTAATGAAAAACTGTTTTTT.

The rearrangement joins TRBV28 to TRBJ2-3; perhaps D is TRBD1 or TRBD2 (6 bases each). Germline V lookup: CDR1 MDHEN, CDR2 SYDVKM. The germline V and J ends were trimmed by 4 bases and 2 bases, with 13 bases remaining between them. CDR3 length: 15 residues. The CDR3 spells CASSSPGATTDTQYF. As DNA, the CDR3 is TGTGCCAGCAGTTCCCCGGGGGCGACCACAGATACGCAGTATTTT.

This clonotype was picked up many times. This CDR3 reads CASSLDTGRGNQPQHF. CDR3 DNA: TGCGCCAGCAGCTTGGATACGGGACGGGGCAATCAGCCCCAGCATTTT. The gene calls are TRBV5-1 and TRBJ1-5; D is possibly TRBD1 (5 bases). V was cut by 0 bases and J by 2 bases, with 12 bases left in between. The CDR3 sequence is 16 residues long. Germline V gene lookup returns CDR1 SGHRS and CDR2 YFSETQ.

The sample holds a few counts of this clonotype. For the CDR3, the DNA is TGTGCCAGCAGTTCGTCTGCGGGACAGTTCACAGATACGCAGTATTTT. Its translation is CASSSSAGQFTDTQYF. The V and J genes are TRBV28 and TRBJ2-3; TRBD1 is a possible D gene (7 bases). Trimming stripped 4 bases from V and 2 bases from J, with 16 bases between. Germline V gene data show CDR1 as MDHEN and CDR2 as SYDVKM. The length of the CDR3 is 16 residues. Based on the CDR3 plus reference TRBV28 and TRBJ2-3, the full variable domain is DVKVTQSSRYLVKRTGEKVFLECVQDMDHENMFWYRQDPGLGLRLIYFSYDVKMKEKGDIPEGYSVSREKKERFSLILESASTNQTSMYLCASSSSAGQFTDTQYFGPGTRLTVL.

Regarding this clonotype: The conserved phenylalanine or tryptophan normally closing the CDR3 is absent here, so this likely arose from a read error. J is TRBJ1-3 and V is TRBV28, with 7 bases identical to TRBD1. CDR3 length: 15 residues. CDR1 and CDR2 from the germline V gene are MDHEN and SYDVKM. With V trimmed by 6 bases and J by 2 bases, 7 bases remained unmatched. In DNA form, the CDR3 reads TGTGCCAGCAGGGAGGGGACAGCAACTGGAAACACCATATATCTT. It codes for CASREGTATGNTIYL.

This clonotype has just a few counts. The V call is TRBV4-3, the J call TRBJ2-3; D gene unclear. From germline, CDR1 is LGHNA and CDR2 YSLEER. This CDR3 comprises 15 residues. V was trimmed by 0 bases and J by 4 bases, leaving 11 bases between them. CDR3 loop: CASSQDSGRADTQYF. The CDR3 nucleotides read TGCGCCAGCAGCCAAGATTCGGGCCGAGCAGATACGCAGTATTTT.

The gene calls are TRBV3-1 and TRBJ1-2; possible D gene TRBD1, 5 bases. V lost 0 bases, J lost 7 bases, and 15 bases lay in between. The CDR3 is 15 residues long. Germline V gives CDR1 LGHDT, CDR2 YNNKEL (reference sequence). CDR3 nucleotide sequence: TGTGCCAGCAGCCAAGAAGGGCGGGGGTTGAGTGGCTACACCTTC. It codes for CASSQEGRGLSGYTF.

As concerns this clonotype: One end of the junction fails to match germline, which may point to a read error. The chain joins TRBV4-1 to TRBJ2-1, with a possible D match to TRBD2 (5 bases). This CDR3 contains 13 residues. The germline CDR1 and CDR2 sequences are MGHRA and YSYEKL. CDR3 nucleotide sequence: TGCGCCAGCAGCCCGCTCGGGGTGAATGAGCGGTTCTTC. Translating it yields CASSPLGVNERFF.

This clonotype was picked up a small number of times. The chain recombines TRBV7-9 with TRBJ1-1; a weak D match, TRBD1 (6 bases). Trimming removed 5 bases at V and 1 base at J, with 11 bases between. The CDR3 runs to 14 residues. Germline CDR1 is SEHNR and CDR2 is FQNEAQ (reference sequence). The CDR3 region has the DNA TGTGCCAGCAGCCGACCAGGGGAGAACACTGAAGCTTTCTTT. Its protein product is CASSRPGENTEAFF.

The V call is TRBV11-3, the J call TRBJ2-4; a weak D match, TRBD2 (5 bases). V was pared by 0 bases and J by 6 bases, with 15 bases between. The length of the CDR3 is 16 residues. Germline V gene lookup returns CDR1 SGHNT and CDR2 YENEEA. CDR3 protein: CASSLDLGGEINIQYF. CDR3 nucleotides: TGTGCCAGCAGCTTAGATCTTGGAGGAGAGATAAACATTCAGTACTTC.

The chain employs TRBV6-4 and TRBJ2-3, with 12 bases identical to TRBD1. The ends lost 0 bases at V and 4 bases at J; junction bases unmatched: 2. Germline CDR1 MRHNA, CDR2 SNTAGT. The CDR3 loop spans 16 amino acids. CDR3 region: CASSDSGTGGPDTQYF. CDR3 nucleotides: TGTGCCAGCAGTGACTCGGGGACAGGGGGCCCAGATACGCAGTATTTT.

V and J are TRBV4-1 and TRBJ2-5, with 7 nucleotides matching TRBD1. Trimming removed 4 bases from V and 1 base from J; junction bases left unmatched: 6. The CDR3 length is 15 residues. Germline assignment: CDR1 MGHRA and CDR2 YSYEKL. The CDR3 loop reads CASSPRQGTQETQYF. The DNA for the CDR3 is TGCGCCAGCAGCCCTAGACAGGGAACCCAAGAGACCCAGTACTTC.